Listed here are 7 T cell receptor beta chains from one sample, sequenced in a study of T-cell memory formation after mild COVID-19. In TCRdb, the 5' RACE reads were re-called with MiXCR into one record per CDR3 protein. The sample holds roughly 160,000 distinct CDR3 sequences, 10% to 15% seen once. Sequenced: PBMCs or a T cell subset sorted from them (not recorded which). These receptor sequences come from a man younger than 30 who had mild COVID-19 (a few samples of this study predate the infection). Cell type and time point are not known.

The J gene is TRBJ1-2, the V gene TRBV5-6; 7 positions agree with TRBD1. This CDR3 comprises 13 residues. The germline CDR1 and CDR2 sequences are SGHDT and YYEEEE. The trim removed 2 bases at V and 8 bases at J, leaving 6 bases unmatched. The CDR3 spells CASSFDRAEGYTF. CDR3 DNA: TGTGCCAGCAGCTTTGACAGGGCAGAGGGCTACACCTTC.

This clonotype has only a few counts. The chain carries TRBV5-4 and TRBJ2-7, with TRBD1 matching 9 bases. V lost 4 bases, J lost 3 bases, and 8 bases stayed unmatched. Germline CDR1 and CDR2: SGHNT and YYREEE (reference sequence). This CDR3 is 15 amino acids long. The CDR3 DNA follows: TGTGCCAGCAGCCCCCAACCGGGACAGGGCTACGAGCAGTACTTC. Its translation: CASSPQPGQGYEQYF.

The chain uses TRBV20-1 and TRBJ1-2; D is unclear. Germline V CDR1 and CDR2: DFQATT, SNEGSKA (reference sequence). The V end lost 0 bases, the J end lost 7 bases, and 6 bases lay between the germline ends. The CDR3 sequence is 11 residues long. In DNA, the CDR3 is TGCAGTGCTAGAGAGCGGGGTGGCTACACCTTC. It specifies CSARERGGYTF.

The chain joins TRBV12-3 or TRBV12-4 to TRBJ2-1; 8 bases are shared with TRBD1. The CDR3 extends over 13 amino acids. The trim removed 6 bases at V and 9 bases at J, leaving 7 bases unmatched. The CDR3 loop is CASSRQGLAEQFF. The CDR3 DNA follows: TGTGCCAGCAGCCGACAGGGGTTAGCTGAGCAGTTCTTC.

This clonotype came up a few times. The chain has TRBV7-9 and TRBJ1-2; possible D gene TRBD1, 5 bases. Trimming removed 6 bases at V and 8 bases at J, with 16 bases between. Germline V lookup: CDR1 SEHNR, CDR2 FQNEAQ (reference sequence). The CDR3 has 13 amino acids. CDR3 region: CASRDWGGDGYTF. Written as DNA, the CDR3 is TGTGCCAGCAGGGATTGGGGTGGGGACGGCTACACCTTC. Together with reference TRBV7-9 and TRBJ1-2, the CDR3 gives the full variable domain: DTGVSQNPRHKITKRGQNVTFRCDPISEHNRLYWYRQTLGQGPEFLTYFQNEAQLEKSRLLSDRFSAERPKGSFSTLEIQRTEQGDSAMYLCASRDWGGDGYTFGSGTRLTVV.

The chain carries TRBV3-1 and TRBJ2-6; D is ambiguous. The germline V and J ends were trimmed by 0 bases and 13 bases, with 7 bases remaining between them. This CDR3 is 12 amino acids long. CDR1 LGHDT and CDR2 YNNKEL come from the germline V gene (reference sequence). The CDR3 is CASSQDLGVLTF. The CDR3 region has the DNA TGTGCCAGCAGCCAAGATCTAGGGGTCCTGACTTTC.

This chain connects TRBV5-1 to TRBJ1-2, with TRBD1 identical over 8 bases. The CDR3 is made up of 17 amino acids. CDR1 and CDR2 from the germline V gene are SGHRS and YFSETQ. With V trimmed by 1 base and J by 6 bases, 14 bases remained unmatched. CDR3 DNA: TGCGCCAGCAGCTTGATCCCTTCAGGGGGCGCCGAAAATGGCTACACCTTC. This encodes CASSLIPSGGAENGYTF.